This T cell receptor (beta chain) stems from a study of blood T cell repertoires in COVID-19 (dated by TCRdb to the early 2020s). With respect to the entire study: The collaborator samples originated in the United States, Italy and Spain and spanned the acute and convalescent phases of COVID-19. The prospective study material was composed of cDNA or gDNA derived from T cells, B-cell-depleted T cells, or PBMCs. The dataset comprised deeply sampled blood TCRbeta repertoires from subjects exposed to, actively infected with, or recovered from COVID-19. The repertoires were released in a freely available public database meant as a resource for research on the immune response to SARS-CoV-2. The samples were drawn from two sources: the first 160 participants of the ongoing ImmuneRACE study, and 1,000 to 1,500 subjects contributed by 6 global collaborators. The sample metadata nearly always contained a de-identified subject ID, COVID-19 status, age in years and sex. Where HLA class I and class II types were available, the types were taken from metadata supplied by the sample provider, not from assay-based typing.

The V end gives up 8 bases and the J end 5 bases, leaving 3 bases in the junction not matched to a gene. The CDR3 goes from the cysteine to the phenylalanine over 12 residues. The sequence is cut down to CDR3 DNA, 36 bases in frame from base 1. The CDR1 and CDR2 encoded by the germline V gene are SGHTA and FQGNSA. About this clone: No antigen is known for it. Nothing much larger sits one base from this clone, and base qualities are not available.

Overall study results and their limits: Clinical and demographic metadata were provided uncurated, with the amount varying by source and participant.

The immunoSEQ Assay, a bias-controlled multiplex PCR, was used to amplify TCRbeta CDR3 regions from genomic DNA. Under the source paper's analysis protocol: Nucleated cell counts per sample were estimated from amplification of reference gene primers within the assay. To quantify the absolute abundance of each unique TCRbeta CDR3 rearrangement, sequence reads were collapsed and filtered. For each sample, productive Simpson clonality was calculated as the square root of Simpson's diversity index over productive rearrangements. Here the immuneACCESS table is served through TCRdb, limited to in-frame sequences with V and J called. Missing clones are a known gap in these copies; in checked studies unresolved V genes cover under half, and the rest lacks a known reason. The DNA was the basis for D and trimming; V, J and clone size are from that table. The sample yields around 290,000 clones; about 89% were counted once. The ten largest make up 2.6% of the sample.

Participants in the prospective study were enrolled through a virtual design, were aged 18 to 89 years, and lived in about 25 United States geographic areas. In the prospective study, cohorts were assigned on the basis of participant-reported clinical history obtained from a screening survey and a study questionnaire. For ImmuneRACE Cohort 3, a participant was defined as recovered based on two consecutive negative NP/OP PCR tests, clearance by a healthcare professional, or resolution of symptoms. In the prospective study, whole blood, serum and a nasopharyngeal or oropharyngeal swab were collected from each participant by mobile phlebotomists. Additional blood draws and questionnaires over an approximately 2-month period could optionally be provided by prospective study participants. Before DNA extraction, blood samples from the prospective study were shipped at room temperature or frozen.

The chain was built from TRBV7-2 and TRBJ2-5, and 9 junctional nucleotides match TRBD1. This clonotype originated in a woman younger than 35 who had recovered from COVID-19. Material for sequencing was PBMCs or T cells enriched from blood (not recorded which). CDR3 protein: CASGQGQETQYF. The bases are TGTGCCAGCGGACAGGGGCAGGAGACCCAGTACTTC.